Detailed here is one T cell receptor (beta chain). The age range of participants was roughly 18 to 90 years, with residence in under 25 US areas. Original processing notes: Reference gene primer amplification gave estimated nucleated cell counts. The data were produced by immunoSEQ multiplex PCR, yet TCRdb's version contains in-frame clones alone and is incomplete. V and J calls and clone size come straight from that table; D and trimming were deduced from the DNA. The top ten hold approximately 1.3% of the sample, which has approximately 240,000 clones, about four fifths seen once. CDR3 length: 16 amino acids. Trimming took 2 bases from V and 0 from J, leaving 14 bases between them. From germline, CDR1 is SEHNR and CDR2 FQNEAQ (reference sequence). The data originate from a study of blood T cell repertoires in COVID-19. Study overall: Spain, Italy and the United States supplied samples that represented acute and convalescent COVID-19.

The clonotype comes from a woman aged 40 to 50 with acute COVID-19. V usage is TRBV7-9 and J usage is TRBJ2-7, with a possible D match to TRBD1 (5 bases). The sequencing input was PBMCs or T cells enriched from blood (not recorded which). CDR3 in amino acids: CASSLSGRTSSYEQYF. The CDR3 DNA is TGTGCCAGCAGCTTATCTGGCAGGACAAGCTCCTACGAGCAGTACTTC.